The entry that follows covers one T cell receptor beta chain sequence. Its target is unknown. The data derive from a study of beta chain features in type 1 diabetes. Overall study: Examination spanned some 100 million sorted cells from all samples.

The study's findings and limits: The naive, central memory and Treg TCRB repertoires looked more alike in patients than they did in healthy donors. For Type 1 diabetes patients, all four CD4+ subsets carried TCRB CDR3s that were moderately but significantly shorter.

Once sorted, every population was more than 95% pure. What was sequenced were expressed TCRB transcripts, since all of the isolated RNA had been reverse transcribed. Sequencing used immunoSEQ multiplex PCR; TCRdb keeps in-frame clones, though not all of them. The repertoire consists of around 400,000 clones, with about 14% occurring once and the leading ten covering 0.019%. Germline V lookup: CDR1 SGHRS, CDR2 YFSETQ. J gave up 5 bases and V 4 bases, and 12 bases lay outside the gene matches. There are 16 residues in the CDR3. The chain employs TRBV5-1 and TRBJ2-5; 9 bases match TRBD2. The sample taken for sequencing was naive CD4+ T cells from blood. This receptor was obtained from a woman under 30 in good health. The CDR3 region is CASSGPIAGVGETQYF. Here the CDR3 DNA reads TGCGCCAGCAGCGGACCGATAGCGGGAGTTGGGGAGACCCAGTACTTC. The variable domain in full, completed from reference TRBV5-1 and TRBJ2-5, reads KAGVTQTPRYLIKTRGQQVTLSCSPISGHRSVSWYQQTPGQGLQFLFEYFSETQRNKGNFPGRFSGRQFSNSRSEMNVSTLELGDSALYLCASSGPIAGVGETQYFGPGTRLLVL.